One sample yielded the 32 T cell receptor beta chains listed below, sequenced in a study of monozygotic twins with cystic fibrosis. Clones were read by immunoSEQ multiplex PCR, and TCRdb kept only the in-frame ones, dropping some. The data show tens of thousands of clones, roughly nine tenths seen once. The sample was blood. The receptors originated from a girl aged 2-10 years with cystic fibrosis.

The chain employs TRBV5-6 and TRBJ2-7, with 8 positions matching TRBD2. The CDR3 is made up of 14 amino acids. V trimming: 4 bases; J trimming: 4 bases; junction bases outside the gene matches: 7. Germline V lookup: CDR1 SGHDT, CDR2 YYEEEE. CDR3 residues: CASSPAGAPYEQYF. The CDR3 nucleotides read TGTGCCAGCAGCCCAGCGGGAGCTCCATACGAGCAGTACTTC.

The J gene is TRBJ1-4, the V gene TRBV19; TRBD1 might be the D (5 bases). The length of the CDR3 is 16 residues. Germline V gene data show CDR1 as LNHDA and CDR2 as SQIVND (reference sequence). V was trimmed by 5 bases and J by 4 bases, leaving 17 bases between them. The CDR3 loop is CASSFRGGKFNEKLFF. CDR3 nucleotide sequence: TGTGCCAGTAGTTTTAGGGGCGGGAAGTTTAATGAAAAACTGTTTTTT.

The rearrangement links TRBV5-5 to TRBJ2-7; TRBD2 aligns across 7 bases. V dropped 4 bases and J dropped 5; count of bases not matched to a gene: 12. Germline V gene sequence: CDR1 SGHKS, CDR2 YYEKEE (reference sequence). This CDR3 is 15 amino acids long. This chain's CDR3 is CASSVAGRELDEQYF. CDR3 sequence (DNA): TGTGCCAGCAGCGTCGCGGGGCGGGAGCTCGACGAGCAGTACTTC.

The V gene is TRBV4-3, the J gene TRBJ2-4; D is undetermined. Trimming took off 1 base at V and 8 bases at J, with 9 bases between the two ends. The CDR3 runs 13 residues. Germline V gene lookup returns CDR1 LGHNA and CDR2 YSLEER. The CDR3 region is CASSQVGGDIQYF. Written as DNA, the CDR3 is TGCGCCAGCAGCCAAGTAGGTGGGGACATTCAGTACTTC.

The rearrangement uses TRBV30 and TRBJ2-1, with a possible D match to TRBD2 (6 bases). Germline CDR1 GTSNPN, CDR2 SVGIG (reference sequence). The CDR3 has 14 amino acids. The V and J ends lost 2 bases and 9 bases respectively, with 17 bases between them. Here the CDR3 DNA reads TGTGCCTGGAGTCCTGGGGGAGGTATTGGTGAGCAGTTCTTC. Translation: CAWSPGGGIGEQFF.

The chain combines TRBV4-2 with TRBJ1-5, with 11 nucleotides matching TRBD1. This CDR3 is built from 19 residues. The germline gives CDR1 LGHNA, CDR2 YNFKEQ. The trim removed 4 bases at V and 7 bases at J, leaving 18 bases unmatched. The CDR3 coding sequence is TGTGCCAGCAGCCCCTCTCCTGTTGGGGGAGGACAGGGGGCACAGCCCCAGCATTTT. Residues: CASSPSPVGGGQGAQPQHF.

This sequence joins TRBV6-1 and TRBJ1-2, with D maybe TRBD1 (5 bases). Germline-derived CDR1 and CDR2 are MNHNS and SASEGT. Trimming cost V 3 bases and J 4 bases, with 9 bases left between them. This CDR3 comprises 13 residues. The CDR3 DNA reads as TGTGCCAGCAGTGAGGCAGGGAGCTATGGCTACACCTTC. This sequence encodes CASSEAGSYGYTF.

The rearrangement joins TRBV28 to TRBJ2-1; 8 nucleotides match TRBD2. Losses at the gene ends were 6 bases for V and 6 bases for J; bases not matched to a gene: 10. The germline gives CDR1 MDHEN, CDR2 SYDVKM. The CDR3 has 15 amino acids. This CDR3 is CASSYSAGVGNEQFF. CDR3 bases: TGTGCCAGCAGCTATTCAGCGGGAGTGGGCAATGAGCAGTTCTTC.

Only one count was recorded for this clone. This sequence joins TRBV5-6 and TRBJ1-2, with TRBD1 matching 9 bases. The CDR3 is 13 residues long. Germline V CDR1 and CDR2: SGHDT, YYEEEE. The ends lost 1 base at V and 6 bases at J; junction bases unmatched: 1. The CDR3 coding sequence is TGTGCCAGCAGCTTGAGGACAGGGGATGGCTACACCTTC. Translation gives CASSLRTGDGYTF.

This CDR3 reads CASSLTGLADNEQFF. CDR3 DNA: TGTGCCAGCAGCTTAACGGGGCTGGCCGACAATGAGCAGTTCTTC. This chain links TRBV7-3 with TRBJ2-1; tentative D call: TRBD1 (5 bases). V shed 0 bases and J shed 5 bases, with 11 bases lying between them. The CDR3 extends over 15 amino acids. The germline CDR1 and CDR2 sequences are SGHTA and FQGTGA.

This chain joins TRBV5-6 and TRBJ1-3; the D is unclear. The CDR3 consists of 14 residues. Germline CDR1 SGHDT, CDR2 YYEEEE. Trimming removed 2 bases at V and 4 bases at J, with 10 bases between. CDR3 residues: CASSLNDYGNTIYF. Written as DNA, the CDR3 is TGTGCCAGCAGCTTAAATGATTACGGAAACACCATATATTTT. Full variable domain (remainder filled in from reference TRBV5-6 and TRBJ1-3): DAGVTQSPTHLIKTRGQQVTLRCSPKSGHDTVSWYQQALGQGPQFIFQYYEEEERQRGNFPDRFSGHQFPNYSSELNVNALLLGDSALYLCASSLNDYGNTIYFGEGSWLTVV.

The chain combines TRBV6-5 with TRBJ2-7, with a tentative D call TRBD2 (6 bases). The CDR3 covers 14 residues. The germline V gene has CDR1 MNHEY and CDR2 SVGAGI. Trimming cost V 0 bases and J 5 bases, with 11 bases left between them. CDR3 in DNA: TGTGCCAGCAGTTACTCGACGACTAGTCACGAGCAGTACTTC. Its translation is CASSYSTTSHEQYF.

This clone has just one count. V gene TRBV6-6 combines with J gene TRBJ1-2; D not certain. Trimming stripped 6 bases from V and 8 bases from J, with 19 bases between. The CDR3 is 14 amino acids. The germline CDR1 and CDR2 sequences are MNHNY and SVGAGI (reference sequence). The CDR3 region has the DNA TGTGCCAGCAGCAAAGCATCTGGGTTCGGCGGCTACACCTTC. This codes for CASSKASGFGGYTF.

The rearrangement uses TRBV5-1 and TRBJ1-2, with D tentatively TRBD1 (5 bases). Trimming left V 0 bases short and J 5 bases short, with 8 bases between. Germline CDR1 is SGHRS and CDR2 is YFSETQ. This CDR3 region has 13 residues. The CDR3 reads CASSLGGAYGYTF. The DNA of the CDR3 is TGCGCCAGCAGCTTGGGCGGGGCATATGGCTACACCTTC.

V gene TRBV10-3 combines with J gene TRBJ2-7; 9 nucleotides line up with TRBD1. Germline CDR1 ENHRY, CDR2 SYGVKD. The CDR3 is made up of 14 amino acids. The V and J ends lost 10 bases and 1 base, in that order; junction bases with no gene match: 8. The CDR3 spells CATTLGTGSYEQYF. CDR3 bases: TGTGCCACCACGTTGGGGACAGGGTCCTACGAGCAGTACTTC.

V is TRBV27 and J is TRBJ1-2; 10 nucleotides align to TRBD1. Losses at the gene ends were 2 bases for V and 6 bases for J; bases not matched to a gene: 3. Per germline, CDR1 MNHEY and CDR2 SMNVEV (reference sequence). The CDR3 totals 14 residues. CDR3 coding DNA: TGTGCCAGCAGTTTACAGACAGGGGGCGATGGCTACACCTTC. The encoded protein is CASSLQTGGDGYTF.

The rearrangement links TRBV19 to TRBJ1-1; a weak D match, TRBD1 (6 bases). This CDR3 spans 15 amino acids. V dropped 5 bases and J dropped 3 bases, with 16 bases sitting between them. The germline V gene has CDR1 LNHDA and CDR2 SQIVND (reference sequence). CDR3 sequence: CASSWGRGYDTEAFF. CDR3 bases: TGTGCCAGTAGTTGGGGCAGGGGTTACGACACTGAAGCTTTCTTT. The full variable domain, with the rest looked up from reference TRBV19 and TRBJ1-1, is DGGITQSPKYLFRKEGQNVTLSCEQNLNHDAMYWYRQDPGQGLRLIYYSQIVNDFQKGDIAEGYSVSREKKESFPLTVTSAQKNPTAFYLCASSWGRGYDTEAFFGQGTRLTVV.

The J gene is TRBJ2-2, the V gene TRBV12-5, with 8 bases that match TRBD1. V was pared by 2 bases and J by 5 bases, with 13 bases of the junction left unmatched. There are 18 residues in the CDR3. The germline V gene has CDR1 LGHNT and CDR2 FRNRAP. DNA of the CDR3: TGTGCTAGTGGTTTGACCTCTTCCGGGACAGGCGGGACCGGGGAGCTGTTTTTT. This translates into CASGLTSSGTGGTGELFF.

As DNA, the CDR3 is TGTGCTAGTGGTTTGGTACGGGGGAGGGACGCCGACAATGAGCAGTTCTTC. This sequence encodes CASGLVRGRDADNEQFF. The V and J genes are TRBV12-5 and TRBJ2-1; 7 bases fit TRBD2. Germline-derived CDR1 and CDR2 are LGHNT and FRNRAP. With 0 bases clipped from V and 5 bases from J, the junction kept 10 bases outside the gene matches. CDR3 size: 17 residues. Filled out from reference TRBV12-5 and TRBJ2-1, the complete variable domain reads DARVTQTPRHKVTEMGQEVTMRCQPILGHNTVFWYRQTMMQGLELLAYFRNRAPLDDSGMPKDRFSAEMPDATLATLKIQPSEPRDSAVYFCASGLVRGRDADNEQFFGPGTRLTVL.

This rearrangement joins TRBV19 to TRBJ1-4, with TRBD1 matching 7 bases. Germline V gene lookup returns CDR1 LNHDA and CDR2 SQIVND (reference sequence). This CDR3 is 14 amino acids long. Losses at the gene ends were 5 bases for V and 8 bases for J; bases not matched to a gene: 8. The CDR3 reads CASSLGFRGEKLFF. For the CDR3, the DNA is TGTGCCAGTAGTCTCGGCTTCAGGGGGGAAAAACTGTTTTTT.

This chain uses TRBV7-9 with TRBJ2-1; D is possibly TRBD2 (6 bases). V lost 8 bases and J lost 9, with 11 bases in between. Germline CDR1 is SEHNR and CDR2 is FQNEAQ (reference sequence). This CDR3 has 11 residues. CDR3 amino acids: CASARESEQFF. CDR3 DNA sequence: TGTGCCAGCGCCCGGGAGAGTGAGCAGTTCTTC. The full variable domain, in which reference TRBV7-9 and TRBJ2-1 provide the parts outside the CDR3, is DTGVSQNPRHKITKRGQNVTFRCDPISEHNRLYWYRQTLGQGPEFLTYFQNEAQLEKSRLLSDRFSAERPKGSFSTLEIQRTEQGDSAMYLCASARESEQFFGPGTRLTVL.

This chain uses TRBV19 with TRBJ1-5; D might be TRBD1 (5 bases). V gave up 7 bases and J gave up 0 bases, with 13 bases separating them. The CDR3 loop spans 15 amino acids. The germline V gene has CDR1 LNHDA and CDR2 SQIVND (reference sequence). CDR3 coding DNA: TGTGCCAGTAAGGCGGGGGATTATAGCAATCAGCCCCAGCATTTT. Encoded protein: CASKAGDYSNQPQHF.

This chain joins TRBV18 and TRBJ2-1, with D possibly TRBD2 on 5 matching bases. The germline gives CDR1 KGHSH, CDR2 LQKENI. The CDR3 is 14 amino acids. V gave up 5 bases and J gave up 6 bases, with 14 bases separating them. CDR3 in amino acids: CASSSALGSNEQFF. In nucleotides, the CDR3 is TGTGCCAGCTCATCGGCTTTGGGGAGCAATGAGCAGTTCTTC.

The CDR3 here is CASRPGTGGAYGYTF. The CDR3 DNA is TGTGCCAGCAGACCGGGGACAGGGGGCGCCTATGGCTACACCTTC. The chain couples TRBV7-2 to TRBJ1-2; 12 nucleotides match TRBD1. The CDR3 is 15 residues long. V shed 6 bases, J shed 4 bases, and the junction held 6 bases outside the gene matches. Germline V gene sequence: CDR1 SGHTA, CDR2 FQGNSA.

The J gene is TRBJ2-3, the V gene TRBV6-5; TRBD1 matches 7 bases. The V segment lost 7 bases and the J segment 2 bases; nucleotides outside the gene matches: 3. Looked up from germline, CDR1 is MNHEY and CDR2 is SVGAGI. The CDR3 covers 13 residues. The CDR3 DNA is TGTGCCAGCAAGGGGGCCGTCACAGATACGCAGTATTTT. Protein sequence: CASKGAVTDTQYF.

CDR3 bases: TGTGCCAGCAGCCCGGCGTCGGGGAACTATGGCTACACCTTC. As protein: CASSPASGNYGYTF. The V and J genes are TRBV9 and TRBJ1-2; D is uncertain. Germline lookup yields CDR1 SGDLS and CDR2 YYNGEE. The CDR3 contains 14 residues. V was cut by 4 bases and J by 2 bases, with 12 bases left in between.

The gene calls are TRBV30 and TRBJ1-1; 7 bases agree with TRBD1. Germline-derived CDR1 and CDR2 are GTSNPN and SVGIG (reference sequence). The V segment lost 2 bases and the J segment 10 bases; nucleotides outside the gene matches: 13. The CDR3 is 14 residues long. CDR3 bases: TGTGCCTGGAGTCCCGTCCCAGGGGGAGGGGGAGCTTTCTTT. Translating it yields CAWSPVPGGGGAFF.

The CDR3 DNA is TGTGCCAGCAGTTTAGCTGGGACAGGGGGCGGCAATCAGCCCCAGCATTTT. Translated, it gives CASSLAGTGGGNQPQHF. This chain connects TRBV28 to TRBJ1-5; TRBD1 aligns across 12 bases. Germline V gene data show CDR1 as MDHEN and CDR2 as SYDVKM. V shed 2 bases, J shed 2 bases, and the junction held 4 bases outside the gene matches. This CDR3 has 17 amino acids.

The rearrangement joins TRBV5-6 to TRBJ2-6; D not resolved. Trimming stripped 2 bases from V and 4 bases from J, with 4 bases between. Germline CDR1 SGHDT, CDR2 YYEEEE. CDR3 length equals 13 residues. CDR3 coding DNA: TGTGCCAGCAGCTTATCGGGGGCCAACGTCCTGACTTTC. Encoded protein: CASSLSGANVLTF.

This chain connects TRBV4-1 to TRBJ2-5, with 10 bases aligning to TRBD2. The CDR3 loop spans 17 amino acids. V lost 2 bases to trimming and J lost 2 bases; unmatched junction nucleotides: 8. Germline CDR1 is MGHRA and CDR2 is YSYEKL. CDR3 region: CASSQSLAGGLQETQYF. In DNA, the CDR3 is TGCGCCAGCAGCCAATCTTTAGCGGGAGGACTGCAAGAGACCCAGTACTTC.

The gene calls are TRBV27 and TRBJ1-1, with D unresolved. This CDR3 has 13 residues. Germline CDR1 reads MNHEY; CDR2 reads SMNVEV (reference sequence). Trimming pared 0 bases from V and 5 bases from J, leaving 7 bases between. This CDR3 reads CASSLSYTTEAFF. The DNA for the CDR3 is TGTGCCAGCAGTTTATCGTATACAACTGAAGCTTTCTTT.

This rearrangement joins TRBV6-1 to TRBJ2-2; 11 nucleotides agree with TRBD2. The CDR3 extends over 17 amino acids. CDR1 MNHNS and CDR2 SASEGT come from the germline V gene. Trimming removed 3 bases from V and 2 bases from J; junction bases left unmatched: 5. The CDR3 protein is CASSDTGLADNTGELFF. CDR3 sequence (DNA): TGTGCCAGCAGTGATACGGGACTAGCGGACAACACCGGGGAGCTGTTTTTT.